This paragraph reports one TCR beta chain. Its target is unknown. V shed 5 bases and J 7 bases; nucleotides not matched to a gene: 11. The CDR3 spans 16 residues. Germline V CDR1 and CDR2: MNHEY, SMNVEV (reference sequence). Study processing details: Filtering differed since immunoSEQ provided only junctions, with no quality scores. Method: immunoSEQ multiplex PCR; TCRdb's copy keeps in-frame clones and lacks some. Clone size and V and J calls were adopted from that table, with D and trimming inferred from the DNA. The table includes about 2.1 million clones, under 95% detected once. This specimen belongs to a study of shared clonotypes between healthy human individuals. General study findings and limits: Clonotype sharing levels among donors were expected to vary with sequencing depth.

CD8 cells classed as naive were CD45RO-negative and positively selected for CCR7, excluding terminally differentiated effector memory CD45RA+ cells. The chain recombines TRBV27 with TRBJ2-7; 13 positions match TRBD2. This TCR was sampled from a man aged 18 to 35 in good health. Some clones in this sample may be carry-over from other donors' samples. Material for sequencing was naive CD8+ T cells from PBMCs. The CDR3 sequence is CASSIILAGGPREQYF. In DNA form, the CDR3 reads TGTGCCAGCAGTATCATACTAGCGGGAGGGCCAAGGGAGCAGTACTTC.